The clone carrying this TCR beta chain occurred a few times. The CDR3 is 14 amino acids. The V gene end was trimmed by 6 bases and the J gene end by 10 bases; junction bases not matched to a gene: 7. In germline, CDR1 is SGHAT, CDR2 FQNNGV. The data derive from a study of blood T cell repertoires in COVID-19. About the study: COVID-19 samples collected from the United States, Italy and Spain covered acute and convalescent phases.

In the original processing: Scientists estimated how many nucleated cells there were by amplifying reference gene primers. Clones were read by immunoSEQ multiplex PCR, and TCRdb kept only the in-frame ones, dropping some. The DNA was the basis for D and trimming; V, J and clone size are from that table. The sample shows about 120,000 clones, approximately 67% of them seen only once. The sequence was collected from a woman aged 55-75 years with acute or convalescent COVID-19. This sequence joins TRBV11-2 and TRBJ1-6, with 9 bases fitting TRBD1. Sequencing was done on a sample of peripheral blood. CDR3 sequence: CASSRTGAGSPLHF. The CDR3 nucleotides are TGTGCCAGCAGTCGGACAGGGGCGGGGTCACCCCTCCACTTT.